Below, 28 T cell receptor beta chains from the same sample are listed, as sequenced in a study of blood T cell repertoires in COVID-19. Repertoires were generated with immunoSEQ multiplex PCR, while TCRdb's copy carries only in-frame clones and drops some. The sample lists 73,000 or so clones, more than 85% occurring once. Sequenced material: peripheral blood. The receptors were gathered from a human donor with active COVID-19. The donor label of this sample is uncertain.

The J gene is TRBJ1-5, the V gene TRBV19; the D is unclear. The CDR3 length is 13 residues. V shed 6 bases and J shed 3 bases, with 9 bases lying between them. CDR1 is LNHDA and CDR2 is SQIVND in the germline V gene (reference sequence). The CDR3 DNA sequence: TGTGCCAGTAGGAGGGCCTACAATCAGCCCCAGCATTTT. It specifies CASRRAYNQPQHF.

J is TRBJ1-5 and V is TRBV19, with a possible D match to TRBD1 (5 bases). Between the trimmed V and J ends, which lost 8 bases and 5 bases, there was a span of 13 bases. Germline-derived CDR1 and CDR2 are LNHDA and SQIVND (reference sequence). The CDR3 consists of 13 residues. The CDR3 region is CASHGQRDQPQHF. In DNA form, the CDR3 reads TGTGCCAGTCACGGACAACGGGATCAGCCCCAGCATTTT.

The chain carries TRBV2 and TRBJ2-5; TRBD2 might be the D (7 bases). The CDR3 has 15 residues. The V gene's germline CDR1 is SNHLY and CDR2 FYNNEI. V was clipped by 8 bases and J by 6 bases, with 22 bases between them. The CDR3 spells CASDASGGGGKTQYF. CDR3 in DNA: TGTGCCAGCGACGCTAGCGGAGGGGGAGGGAAGACCCAGTACTTC.

The chain uses TRBV28 and TRBJ1-2; TRBD1 matches at 8 bases. V trimming: 5 bases; J trimming: 8 bases; junction bases outside the gene matches: 10. The germline gives CDR1 MDHEN, CDR2 SYDVKM. This CDR3 is built from 14 residues. The CDR3 sequence: CASSTPRTGSGYTF. CDR3 nucleotides: TGTGCCAGCAGTACACCCCGGACAGGGAGCGGCTACACCTTC.

This chain connects TRBV13 to TRBJ2-1; 13 bases map to TRBD2. The ends lost 5 bases at V and 5 bases at J; junction bases unmatched: 6. CDR1 and CDR2 (germline): PRHDT, FYEKMQ (reference sequence). The CDR3 has 16 amino acids. Written as DNA, the CDR3 is TGTGCCAGCAGCACCCGGACTAGCGGGAGCAACAATGAGCAGTTCTTC. Translating it yields CASSTRTSGSNNEQFF. The full variable domain, with the rest looked up from reference TRBV13 and TRBJ2-1, is AAGVIQSPRHLIKEKRETATLKCYPIPRHDTVYWYQQGPGQDPQFLISFYEKMQSDKGSIPDRFSAQQFSDYHSELNMSSLELGDSALYFCASSTRTSGSNNEQFFGPGTRLTVL.

This clone was observed a few times. This rearrangement joins TRBV2 to TRBJ1-5; TRBD1 might be the D (5 bases). Germline lookup yields CDR1 SNHLY and CDR2 FYNNEI. The CDR3 has 14 residues. V was shortened by 5 bases and J by 0 bases, with 8 bases between the two germline ends. CDR3 loop: CASSQTDSNQPQHF. CDR3 coding DNA: TGTGCCAGCAGTCAGACAGATAGCAATCAGCCCCAGCATTTT.

The chain recombines TRBV20-1 with TRBJ1-2; D not resolved. The germline V gene has CDR1 DFQATT and CDR2 SNEGSKA (reference sequence). V lost 2 bases, J lost 8 bases, and 6 bases lay in between. CDR3 length: 10 amino acids. The CDR3 nucleotides read TGCAGTGCTAGATCTTCCGGCTACACCTTC. Translated: CSARSSGYTF.

V is TRBV27 and J is TRBJ2-5, with 10 bases fitting TRBD1. CDR1 MNHEY and CDR2 SMNVEV come from the germline V gene (reference sequence). This CDR3 region has 16 residues. V was pared by 4 bases and J by 6 bases, with 11 bases of the junction left unmatched. In nucleotides, the CDR3 is TGTGCCAGCAGTTCACCCGGGACAGGGGCCCTTCAGACCCAGTACTTC. Translated, it gives CASSSPGTGALQTQYF.

This chain links TRBV19 with TRBJ2-7; tentatively, D is TRBD1 (5 bases). The CDR3 is 15 amino acids. Germline V CDR1 and CDR2: LNHDA, SQIVND (reference sequence). Trimming pared 4 bases from V and 0 bases from J, leaving 13 bases between. Written as DNA, the CDR3 is TGTGCCAGTAGTAGCAGGGCTACCAGCTCCTACGAGCAGTACTTC. Residues: CASSSRATSSYEQYF.

V is TRBV10-3 and J is TRBJ1-1; TRBD1 matches at 7 bases. The CDR3 covers 15 residues. Trimming cost V 2 bases and J 2 bases; bases outside gene matches: 5. Germline assignment: CDR1 ENHRY and CDR2 SYGVKD. This CDR3 reads CAISERQGENTEAFF. The CDR3 DNA is TGTGCCATCAGTGAGAGGCAGGGGGAAAACACTGAAGCTTTCTTT.

This chain joins TRBV4-2 and TRBJ2-5; D is ambiguous. The CDR3 has 14 amino acids. Germline CDR1 LGHNA, CDR2 YNFKEQ. V was clipped by 0 bases and J by 0 bases, with 5 bases between them. The CDR3 spells CASSQEAYQETQYF. CDR3 bases: TGTGCCAGCAGCCAAGAAGCGTACCAAGAGACCCAGTACTTC.

This clone has only one observation. The chain carries TRBV28 and TRBJ2-7; possibly TRBD1 for D (6 bases). The V gene lost 2 bases and the J gene lost 2 bases, with 19 bases spanning the gap. Germline CDR1 and CDR2: MDHEN and SYDVKM. The CDR3 is made up of 17 amino acids. The CDR3 reads CASSLTFPGAQAYEQYF. The CDR3 region has the DNA TGTGCCAGCAGTTTAACCTTTCCAGGGGCCCAGGCCTACGAGCAGTACTTC.

This clone was seen once. The rearrangement joins TRBV10-1 to TRBJ1-5; TRBD1 aligns across 7 bases. The J segment lost 6 bases and the V segment lost 3 bases, leaving 5 bases of the junction unmatched. Germline CDR1 is WNHNN and CDR2 is SYGVQD (reference sequence). The CDR3 covers 14 residues. CDR3 sequence: CASSDRGTGQPQHF. CDR3 bases: TGCGCCAGCAGTGACAGGGGGACCGGTCAGCCCCAGCATTTT.

This clone came up once. The V gene is TRBV3-1 (or the pseudogene TRBV3-2), the J gene TRBJ2-1, with 7 bases lining up with TRBD1. V shed 1 base and J 4 bases; nucleotides not matched to a gene: 7. Germline V gene data show CDR1 as LGHDT and CDR2 as YNNKEL (reference sequence). This CDR3 spans 16 amino acids. CDR3 in amino acids: CASSQARGGLYNEQFF. The CDR3 DNA follows: TGTGCCAGCAGCCAAGCTAGAGGGGGCCTATACAATGAGCAGTTCTTC.

The chain combines TRBV29-1 with TRBJ2-5; a possible D gene is TRBD2 (7 bases). The CDR3 consists of 14 residues. Trimming shortened V by 0 bases and J by 4 bases, and 12 bases separated the two germline ends. Germline V gene data show CDR1 as SQVTM and CDR2 as ANQGSEA. The DNA for the CDR3 is TGCAGCGTTGAAGATCGAGGGGGGGTAGAGACCCAGTACTTC. Its translation: CSVEDRGGVETQYF.

The gene calls are TRBV24-1 and TRBJ2-3, with 9 positions matching TRBD2. V dropped 4 bases and J dropped 1; count of bases not matched to a gene: 8. CDR3 size: 17 residues. CDR1 is KGHDR, CDR2 SFDVKD, per germline. This CDR3 reads CATSDLVAGAGTDTQYF. The CDR3 bases are TGTGCCACCAGTGACCTCGTAGCGGGAGCTGGCACAGATACGCAGTATTTT.

This sequence joins TRBV28 and TRBJ1-1, with 7 bases aligning to TRBD1. The germline CDR1 and CDR2 sequences are MDHEN and SYDVKM. Trimming cost V 5 bases and J 3 bases; bases outside gene matches: 6. This CDR3 contains 14 residues. For the CDR3, the DNA is TGTGCCAGCAGTCAACAGACAGGGTACACTGAAGCTTTCTTT. The encoded protein is CASSQQTGYTEAFF. The whole variable domain, filled in from reference TRBV28 and TRBJ1-1, reads DVKVTQSSRYLVKRTGEKVFLECVQDMDHENMFWYRQDPGLGLRLIYFSYDVKMKEKGDIPEGYSVSREKKERFSLILESASTNQTSMYLCASSQQTGYTEAFFGQGTRLTVV.

V usage is TRBV7-2 and J usage is TRBJ2-1, with 8 bases aligning to TRBD2. V dropped 7 bases and J dropped 4; count of bases not matched to a gene: 3. The CDR3 spans 13 residues. Germline V gene sequence: CDR1 SGHTA, CDR2 FQGNSA. The CDR3 bases are TGTGCCAGCAACAGCGGGAGTTACAATGAGCAGTTCTTC. As protein: CASNSGSYNEQFF.

The V and J genes are TRBV18 and TRBJ2-1, with D hard to call. The CDR3 has 12 amino acids. Trimming left V 3 bases short and J 11 bases short, with 11 bases between. Germline CDR1 is KGHSH and CDR2 is LQKENI. The CDR3 protein is CASSPRRSQQFF. CDR3 nucleotide sequence: TGTGCCAGCTCACCTCGACGGAGCCAGCAGTTCTTC.

The chain combines TRBV19 with TRBJ2-5, with D possibly TRBD2 on 6 matching bases. Per the germline V gene, CDR1 is LNHDA and CDR2 is SQIVND (reference sequence). Trimming shortened V by 6 bases and J by 5 bases, and 16 bases separated the two germline ends. The CDR3 totals 14 residues. CDR3 in DNA: TGTGCCAGTAGAGGCGGGGCCACGAGTGAGACCCAGTACTTC. Protein: CASRGGATSETQYF.

This chain joins TRBV10-2 and TRBJ2-1; TRBD2 agrees at 8 bases. This CDR3 is 11 amino acids long. V lost 7 bases and J lost 15; bases outside the gene matches: 8. The germline CDR1 and CDR2 sequences are WSHSY and SAAADI. The CDR3 region is CASTESGRVFF. For the CDR3, the DNA is TGCGCCAGCACCGAGAGCGGGAGAGTGTTCTTC.

This sequence joins TRBV3-1 (or the pseudogene TRBV3-2) and TRBJ2-1; 10 bases agree with TRBD2. Germline V gene lookup returns CDR1 LGHDT and CDR2 YNNKEL (reference sequence). The V gene end was trimmed by 3 bases and the J gene end by 8 bases; junction bases not matched to a gene: 10. The CDR3 contains 16 residues. The CDR3 here is CASSQDLAGVGYEQFF. The CDR3 nucleotides read TGTGCCAGCAGCCAGGACCTAGCGGGAGTGGGTTATGAGCAGTTCTTC.

The rearrangement joins TRBV6-6 to TRBJ2-7, with 9 bases identical to TRBD1. Germline V CDR1 and CDR2: MNHNY, SVGAGI (reference sequence). The CDR3 totals 13 residues. V gave up 5 bases and J gave up 7 bases; unmatched junction bases: 6. CDR3 region: CASSGDRVGEQYF. The CDR3 DNA reads as TGTGCCAGCAGTGGGGACAGGGTGGGAGAGCAGTACTTC.

The V gene is TRBV9, the J gene TRBJ1-2; no clear D gene. This CDR3 has 13 amino acids. Trimming left V 0 bases short and J 3 bases short, with 6 bases between. Germline V gene sequence: CDR1 SGDLS, CDR2 YYNGEE. The CDR3 here is CASSVGGDYGYTF. CDR3 nucleotides: TGTGCCAGCAGCGTAGGGGGAGACTATGGCTACACCTTC.

This chain connects TRBV9 to TRBJ2-1, with D uncertain. The CDR3 is 12 amino acids. Germline-derived CDR1 and CDR2 are SGDLS and YYNGEE. The V gene lost 0 bases and the J gene lost 10 bases, with 8 bases spanning the gap. The DNA of the CDR3 is TGTGCCAGCAGCGTAGAACGTGAGGAGCAGTTCTTC. Its protein is CASSVEREEQFF.

CDR3 loop: CASTGLAGREETQYF. DNA for the CDR3: TGTGCCAGCACCGGACTAGCGGGACGAGAAGAGACCCAGTACTTC. The chain joins TRBV7-9 to TRBJ2-5; 12 nucleotides agree with TRBD2. The trim removed 7 bases at V and 3 bases at J, leaving 6 bases unmatched. Germline V gives CDR1 SEHNR, CDR2 FQNEAQ (reference sequence). The CDR3 sequence is 15 residues long.

This clone was counted once. This chain joins TRBV5-1 and TRBJ1-6; the D gene is possibly TRBD1 (6 bases). Per germline, CDR1 SGHRS and CDR2 YFSETQ. There are 14 residues in the CDR3. Deletions cut 1 base from V and 7 bases from J, with 9 bases between. CDR3 region: CASSLSGTNSPLHF. CDR3 nucleotides: TGCGCCAGCAGCTTGTCAGGGACAAATTCACCCCTCCACTTT.

This clone was seen once. The chain couples TRBV7-2 to TRBJ2-7; perhaps TRBD2 as D (5 bases). In germline, CDR1 is SGHTA, CDR2 FQGNSA. This CDR3 has 14 amino acids. Trimming left V 5 bases short and J 3 bases short, with 14 bases between. This CDR3 reads CASSDRTGNYEQYF. In DNA, the CDR3 is TGTGCCAGCAGCGATAGGACGGGGAACTACGAGCAGTACTTC.